The present T cell receptor beta chain was sequenced within a study of blood T cell repertoires in COVID-19. The protocol was immunoSEQ multiplex PCR, while the TCRdb copy is restricted to in-frame clones and leaves out a portion. The table records over 30,000 clones, approximately 91% of them present only once. CDR3 length: 13 amino acids. V shed 4 bases and J shed 7 bases, with 14 bases lying between them. The germline CDR1 and CDR2 sequences are LGHNA and YSLEER. This clone appeared a single time. Sequencing was done on a sample of peripheral blood. The rearrangement uses TRBV4-3 and TRBJ2-7; possible D gene TRBD1, 6 bases. The receptor was isolated from a human donor in a cohort sampled during active COVID-19. The CDR3 reads CASSRGGTGEQYF. The DNA for the CDR3 is TGCGCCAGCAGCCGAGGGGGAACGGGAGAGCAGTACTTC.